This TCR beta chain was recovered during a study of blood T cell repertoires in COVID-19. Study-wide context: There were acute and convalescent COVID-19 samples, and they came from the United States, Italy and Spain. T cells, B-cell-depleted T cells, or PBMCs supplied cDNA or gDNA.

In the original analysis: Reference gene primer amplification gave nucleated cell count estimates. Profiling relied on immunoSEQ multiplex PCR, and the TCRdb table lists in-frame clones only, not all of them. D and trimming come from the DNA, and the V and J calls and clone size come from that table. The profile shows about 100,000 clones, around 74% of them singletons. Germline CDR1 is SGHVS and CDR2 is FQNEAQ. The junction had 15 bases not matched to a gene; V was cut back by 2 bases and J by 14 bases. The CDR3 runs 16 residues. Sample: peripheral blood. This chain links TRBV7-8 with TRBJ1-4, with TRBD1 matching over 9 bases. The TCR was taken from a woman of 80 years or more with active or convalescent COVID-19. This CDR3 reads CASSLTSWDRESRLFF. The CDR3 DNA sequence: TGTGCCAGCAGCTTAACTTCCTGGGACAGGGAGAGTCGGCTGTTTTTT.